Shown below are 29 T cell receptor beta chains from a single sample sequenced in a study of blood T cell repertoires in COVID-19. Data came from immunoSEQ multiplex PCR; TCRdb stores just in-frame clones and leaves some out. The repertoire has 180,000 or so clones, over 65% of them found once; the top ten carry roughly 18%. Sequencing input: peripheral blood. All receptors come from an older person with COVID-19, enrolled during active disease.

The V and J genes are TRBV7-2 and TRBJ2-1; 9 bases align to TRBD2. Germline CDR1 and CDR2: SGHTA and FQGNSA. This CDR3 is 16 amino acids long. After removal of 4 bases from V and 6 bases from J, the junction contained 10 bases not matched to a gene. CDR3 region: CASSSLAGDIGNEQFF. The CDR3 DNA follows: TGTGCCAGCAGCTCGTTAGCGGGAGACATCGGCAATGAGCAGTTCTTC.

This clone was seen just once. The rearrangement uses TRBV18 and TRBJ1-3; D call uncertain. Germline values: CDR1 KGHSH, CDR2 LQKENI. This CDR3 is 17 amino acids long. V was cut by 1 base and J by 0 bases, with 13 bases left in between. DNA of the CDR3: TGTGCCAGCTCACCACTCCCTGACTCTTTCTCTGGAAACACCATATATTTT. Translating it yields CASSPLPDSFSGNTIYF. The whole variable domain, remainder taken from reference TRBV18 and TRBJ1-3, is NAGVMQNPRHLVRRRGQEARLRCSPMKGHSHVYWYRQLPEEGLKFMVYLQKENIIDESGMPKERFSAEFPKEGPSILRIQQVVRGDSAAYFCASSPLPDSFSGNTIYFGEGSWLTVV.

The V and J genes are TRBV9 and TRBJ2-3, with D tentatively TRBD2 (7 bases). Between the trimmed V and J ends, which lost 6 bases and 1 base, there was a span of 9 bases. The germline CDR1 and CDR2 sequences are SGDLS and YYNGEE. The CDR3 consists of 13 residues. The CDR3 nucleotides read TGTGCCAGCAAGGGGGGGGGCACAGATACGCAGTATTTT. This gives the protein CASKGGGTDTQYF.

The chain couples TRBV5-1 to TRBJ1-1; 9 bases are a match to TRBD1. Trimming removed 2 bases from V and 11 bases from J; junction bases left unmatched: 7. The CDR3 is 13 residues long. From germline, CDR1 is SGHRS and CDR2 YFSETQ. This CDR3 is CASSLHRGTGAFF. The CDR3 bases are TGCGCCAGCAGCTTACACCGGGGGACAGGGGCTTTCTTT.

This chain's CDR3 is CASSHTSGLYEQYF. The CDR3 region has the DNA TGTGCCAGCAGCCACACTAGCGGGCTGTACGAGCAGTACTTC. The V gene is TRBV3-1 (or the pseudogene TRBV3-2), the J gene TRBJ2-7; 9 positions agree with TRBD2. Germline V CDR1 and CDR2: LGHDT, YNNKEL (reference sequence). There are 14 residues in the CDR3. Losses at the gene ends were 3 bases for V and 4 bases for J; bases not matched to a gene: 4.

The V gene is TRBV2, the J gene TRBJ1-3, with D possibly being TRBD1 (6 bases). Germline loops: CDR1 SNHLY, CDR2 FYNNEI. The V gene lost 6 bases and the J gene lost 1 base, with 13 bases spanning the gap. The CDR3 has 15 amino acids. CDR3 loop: CASRGDRSSGNTIYF. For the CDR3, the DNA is TGTGCCAGCAGGGGAGACAGGTCATCTGGAAACACCATATATTTT. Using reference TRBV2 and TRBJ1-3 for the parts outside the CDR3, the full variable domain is EPEVTQTPSHQVTQMGQEVILRCVPISNHLYFYWYRQILGQKVEFLVSFYNNEISEKSEIFDDQFSVERPDGSNFTLKIRSTKLEDSAMYFCASRGDRSSGNTIYFGEGSWLTVV.

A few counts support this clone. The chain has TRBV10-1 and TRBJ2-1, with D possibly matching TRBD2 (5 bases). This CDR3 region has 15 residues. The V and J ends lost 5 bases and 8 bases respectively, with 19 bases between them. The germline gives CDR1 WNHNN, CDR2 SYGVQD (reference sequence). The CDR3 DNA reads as TGCGCCAGCAGTCTCCCTTCGGTGGGGAGAGATGAGCAGTTCTTC. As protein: CASSLPSVGRDEQFF.

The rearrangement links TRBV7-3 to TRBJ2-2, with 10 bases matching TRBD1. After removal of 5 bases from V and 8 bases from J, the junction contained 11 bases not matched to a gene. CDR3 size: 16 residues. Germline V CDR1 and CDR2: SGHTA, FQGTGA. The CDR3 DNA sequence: TGTGCCAGCAGCCCTTCACCCGGGACAGGGGTGGGGGAGCTGTTTTTT. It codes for CASSPSPGTGVGELFF.

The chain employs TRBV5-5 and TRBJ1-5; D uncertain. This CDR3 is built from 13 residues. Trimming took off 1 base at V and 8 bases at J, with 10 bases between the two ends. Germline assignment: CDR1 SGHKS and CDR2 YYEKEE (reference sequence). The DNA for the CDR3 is TGTGCCAGCAGCTTGAATCTGGAGAAGCCCCAGCATTTT. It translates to CASSLNLEKPQHF.

CDR3 residues: CASKIGANEQYF. The CDR3 DNA sequence: TGCGCCAGCAAGATCGGAGCGAACGAGCAGTACTTC. J is TRBJ2-7 and V is TRBV10-2; D is unresolved. V lost 7 bases and J lost 5, with 12 bases in between. From germline, CDR1 is WSHSY and CDR2 SAAADI. CDR3 length equals 12 residues.

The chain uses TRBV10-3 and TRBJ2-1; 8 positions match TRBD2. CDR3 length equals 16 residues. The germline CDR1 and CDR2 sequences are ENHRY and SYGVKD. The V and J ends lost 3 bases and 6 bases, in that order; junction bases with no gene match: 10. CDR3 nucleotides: TGTGCCATCAGTGATAGCGGGGCACAGTTCCTCAATGAGCAGTTCTTC. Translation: CAISDSGAQFLNEQFF.

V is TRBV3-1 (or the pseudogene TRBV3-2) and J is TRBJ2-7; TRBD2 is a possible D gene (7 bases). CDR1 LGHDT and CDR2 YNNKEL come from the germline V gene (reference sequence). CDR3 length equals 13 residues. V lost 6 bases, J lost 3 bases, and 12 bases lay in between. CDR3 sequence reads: CASSRGAIYEQYF. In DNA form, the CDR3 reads TGTGCCAGCAGTCGGGGGGCTATCTACGAGCAGTACTTC.

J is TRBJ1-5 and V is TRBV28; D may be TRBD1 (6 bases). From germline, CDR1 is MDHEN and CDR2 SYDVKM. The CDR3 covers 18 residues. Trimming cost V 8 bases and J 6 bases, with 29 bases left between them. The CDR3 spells CASAPGGGTKAVGQPQHF. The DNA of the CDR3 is TGTGCCAGCGCGCCTGGGGGGGGGACAAAGGCCGTTGGTCAGCCCCAGCATTTT.

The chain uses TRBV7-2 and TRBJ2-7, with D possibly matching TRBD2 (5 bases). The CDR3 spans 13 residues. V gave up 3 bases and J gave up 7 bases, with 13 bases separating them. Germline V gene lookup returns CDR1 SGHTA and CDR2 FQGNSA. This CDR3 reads CASSLSGAWEQYF. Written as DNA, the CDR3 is TGTGCCAGCAGCTTGAGCGGAGCCTGGGAGCAGTACTTC.

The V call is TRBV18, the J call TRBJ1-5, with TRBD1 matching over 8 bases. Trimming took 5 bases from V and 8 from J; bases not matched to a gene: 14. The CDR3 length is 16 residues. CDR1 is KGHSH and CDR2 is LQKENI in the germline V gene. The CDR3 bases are TGTGCCAGCTCAGTATCAGGGCAGGGGGCGGCAGAGCCCCAGCATTTT. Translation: CASSVSGQGAAEPQHF.

CDR3 bases: TGTGCCAGCCAATTGCTCGGGACAGAGGCTTACGAGCAGTACTTC. Translating gives CASQLLGTEAYEQYF. The chain couples TRBV7-2 to TRBJ2-7; 7 bases line up with TRBD1. The CDR3 is 15 residues long. Germline CDR1 is SGHTA and CDR2 is FQGNSA. V trimming: 8 bases; J trimming: 4 bases; junction bases outside the gene matches: 14.

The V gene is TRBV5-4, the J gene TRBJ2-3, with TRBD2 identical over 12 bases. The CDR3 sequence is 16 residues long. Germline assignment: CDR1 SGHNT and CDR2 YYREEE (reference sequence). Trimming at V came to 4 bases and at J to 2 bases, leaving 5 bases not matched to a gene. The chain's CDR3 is CASSPTSGGNTDTQYF. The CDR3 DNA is TGTGCCAGCAGCCCGACTAGCGGGGGAAACACAGATACGCAGTATTTT.

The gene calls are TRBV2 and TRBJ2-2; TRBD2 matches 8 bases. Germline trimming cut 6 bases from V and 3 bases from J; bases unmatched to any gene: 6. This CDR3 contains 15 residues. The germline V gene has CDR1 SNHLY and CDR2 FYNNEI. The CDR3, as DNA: TGTGCCAGCAGGCGTAGCGGGATCGACACCGGGGAGCTGTTTTTT. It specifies CASRRSGIDTGELFF. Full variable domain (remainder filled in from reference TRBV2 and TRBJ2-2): EPEVTQTPSHQVTQMGQEVILRCVPISNHLYFYWYRQILGQKVEFLVSFYNNEISEKSEIFDDQFSVERPDGSNFTLKIRSTKLEDSAMYFCASRRSGIDTGELFFGEGSRLTVL.

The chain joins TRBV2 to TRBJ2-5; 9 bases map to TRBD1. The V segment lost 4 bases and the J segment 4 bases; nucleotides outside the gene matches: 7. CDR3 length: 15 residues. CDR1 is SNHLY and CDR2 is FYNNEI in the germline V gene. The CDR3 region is CASSVTVGQGETQYF. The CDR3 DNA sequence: TGTGCCAGCAGTGTCACAGTGGGACAGGGAGAGACCCAGTACTTC.

CDR3 residues: CASALGPGSQPQHF. The DNA of the CDR3 is TGTGCCTCCGCCCTCGGTCCAGGAAGTCAGCCCCAGCATTTT. The chain is built from TRBV5-6 and TRBJ1-5; no firm D call. V was clipped by 10 bases and J by 6 bases, with 20 bases between them. This CDR3 is 14 amino acids long. Per germline, CDR1 SGHDT and CDR2 YYEEEE.

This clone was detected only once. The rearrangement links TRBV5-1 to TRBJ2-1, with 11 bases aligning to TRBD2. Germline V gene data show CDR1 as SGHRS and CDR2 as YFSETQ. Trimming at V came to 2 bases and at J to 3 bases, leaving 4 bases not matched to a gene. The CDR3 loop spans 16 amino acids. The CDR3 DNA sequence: TGCGCCAGCAGCTTACTAGCGGGGGCCTACTACAATGAGCAGTTCTTC. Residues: CASSLLAGAYYNEQFF.

The CDR3 coding sequence is TGTGCCAGCAGCTTAGGCGGACAGGGTTTTCAGCCCCAGCATTTT. Translation gives CASSLGGQGFQPQHF. The rearrangement uses TRBV7-9 and TRBJ1-5; 8 bases fit TRBD1. Germline trimming cut 1 base from V and 6 bases from J; bases unmatched to any gene: 5. Looked up from germline, CDR1 is SEHNR and CDR2 is FQNEAQ (reference sequence). The CDR3 is 15 residues long.

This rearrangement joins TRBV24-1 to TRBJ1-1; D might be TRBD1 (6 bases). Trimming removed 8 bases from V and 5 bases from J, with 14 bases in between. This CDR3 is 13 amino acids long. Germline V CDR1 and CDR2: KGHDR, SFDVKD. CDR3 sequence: CATTRGAQTEAFF. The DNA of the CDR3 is TGTGCCACCACGCGGGGGGCACAGACTGAAGCTTTCTTT.

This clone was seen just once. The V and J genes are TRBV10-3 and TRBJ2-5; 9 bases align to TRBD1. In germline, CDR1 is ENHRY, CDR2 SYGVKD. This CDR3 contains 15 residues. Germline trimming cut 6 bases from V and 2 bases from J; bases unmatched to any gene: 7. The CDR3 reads CAISRQGDDQETQYF. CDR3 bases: TGTGCCATCAGCCGACAGGGGGACGATCAAGAGACCCAGTACTTC.

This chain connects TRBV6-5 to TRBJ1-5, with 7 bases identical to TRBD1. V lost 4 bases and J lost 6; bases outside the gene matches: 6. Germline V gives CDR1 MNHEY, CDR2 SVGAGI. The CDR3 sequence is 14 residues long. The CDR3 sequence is CASSLEGAVQPQHF. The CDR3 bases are TGTGCCAGCAGTTTAGAGGGGGCAGTTCAGCCCCAGCATTTT.

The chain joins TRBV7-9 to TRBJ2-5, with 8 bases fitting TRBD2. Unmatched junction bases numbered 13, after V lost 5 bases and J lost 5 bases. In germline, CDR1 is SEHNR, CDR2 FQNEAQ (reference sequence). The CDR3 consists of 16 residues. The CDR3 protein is CASSLEWGLVRETQYF. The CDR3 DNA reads TGTGCCAGCAGCCTAGAGTGGGGACTAGTTCGGGAGACCCAGTACTTC.

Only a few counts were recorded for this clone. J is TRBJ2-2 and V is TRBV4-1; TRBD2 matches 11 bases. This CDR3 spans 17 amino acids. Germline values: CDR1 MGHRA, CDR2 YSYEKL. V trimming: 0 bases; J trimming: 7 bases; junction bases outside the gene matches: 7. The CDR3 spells CASSQEGTSGFNGELFF. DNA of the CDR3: TGCGCCAGCAGCCAAGAGGGGACTAGCGGTTTCAACGGGGAGCTGTTTTTT.

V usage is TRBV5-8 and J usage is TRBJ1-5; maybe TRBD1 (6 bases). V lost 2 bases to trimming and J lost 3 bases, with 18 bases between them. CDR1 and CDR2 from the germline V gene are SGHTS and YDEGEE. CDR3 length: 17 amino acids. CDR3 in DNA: TGTGCCAGCAGCTTCACGATGACAGGCAGCTACAATCAGCCCCAGCATTTT. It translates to CASSFTMTGSYNQPQHF. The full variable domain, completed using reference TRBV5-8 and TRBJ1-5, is EAGVTQSPTHLIKTRGQQATLRCSPISGHTSVYWYQQALGLGLQFLLWYDEGEERNRGNFPPRFSGRQFPNYSSELNVNALELEDSALYLCASSFTMTGSYNQPQHFGDGTRLSIL.

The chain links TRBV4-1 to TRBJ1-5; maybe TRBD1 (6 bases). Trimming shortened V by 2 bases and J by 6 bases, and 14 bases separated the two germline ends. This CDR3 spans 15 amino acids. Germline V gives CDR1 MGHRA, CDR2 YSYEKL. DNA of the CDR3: TGCGCCAGCAGCCAACCCGACAGGTTAGTTCAGCCCCAGCATTTT. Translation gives CASSQPDRLVQPQHF.